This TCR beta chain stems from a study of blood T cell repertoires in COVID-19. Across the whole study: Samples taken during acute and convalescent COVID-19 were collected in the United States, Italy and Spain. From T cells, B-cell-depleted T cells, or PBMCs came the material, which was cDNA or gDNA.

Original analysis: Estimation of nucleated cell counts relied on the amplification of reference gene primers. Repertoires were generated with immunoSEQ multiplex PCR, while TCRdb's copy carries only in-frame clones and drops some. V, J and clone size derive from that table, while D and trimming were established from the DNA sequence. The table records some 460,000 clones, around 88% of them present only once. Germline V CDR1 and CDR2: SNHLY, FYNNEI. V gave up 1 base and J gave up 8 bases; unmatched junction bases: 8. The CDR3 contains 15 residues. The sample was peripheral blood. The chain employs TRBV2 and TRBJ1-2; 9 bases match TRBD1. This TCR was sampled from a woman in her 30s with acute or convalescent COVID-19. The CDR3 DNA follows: TGTGCCAGCAGTGAAGGCCGGGACAGGGTACGGGGCTACACCTTC. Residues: CASSEGRDRVRGYTF.